This T cell receptor (beta chain) was recovered during a study of cytomegalovirus exposure and HLA in healthy donors. Study information: Genotyping showed around 81% of roughly 400 donors falling in the Caucasian-associated ancestry cluster.

The germline V and J ends were trimmed by 5 bases and 3 bases, with 10 bases remaining between them. The CDR3 spans 13 residues. Germline V lookup: CDR1 MDHEN, CDR2 SYDVKM. The PCR contained 60 Vbeta and 13 Jbeta primers. Method: immunoSEQ multiplex PCR; TCRdb's copy keeps in-frame clones and lacks some. The sample lists 120,000 or so clones, over 80% occurring once. Sequenced sample: PBMCs. V is TRBV28 and J is TRBJ1-1; TRBD1 is a possible D gene (5 bases). This clonotype was sampled from a man aged 45 to 65 in good health and CMV-seronegative. CDR3 nucleotides: TGTGCCAGCAGTCGACGACAGTACACTGAAGCTTTCTTT. Amino acid sequence: CASSRRQYTEAFF. The whole variable domain, remainder taken from reference TRBV28 and TRBJ1-1, is DVKVTQSSRYLVKRTGEKVFLECVQDMDHENMFWYRQDPGLGLRLIYFSYDVKMKEKGDIPEGYSVSREKKERFSLILESASTNQTSMYLCASSRRQYTEAFFGQGTRLTVV.